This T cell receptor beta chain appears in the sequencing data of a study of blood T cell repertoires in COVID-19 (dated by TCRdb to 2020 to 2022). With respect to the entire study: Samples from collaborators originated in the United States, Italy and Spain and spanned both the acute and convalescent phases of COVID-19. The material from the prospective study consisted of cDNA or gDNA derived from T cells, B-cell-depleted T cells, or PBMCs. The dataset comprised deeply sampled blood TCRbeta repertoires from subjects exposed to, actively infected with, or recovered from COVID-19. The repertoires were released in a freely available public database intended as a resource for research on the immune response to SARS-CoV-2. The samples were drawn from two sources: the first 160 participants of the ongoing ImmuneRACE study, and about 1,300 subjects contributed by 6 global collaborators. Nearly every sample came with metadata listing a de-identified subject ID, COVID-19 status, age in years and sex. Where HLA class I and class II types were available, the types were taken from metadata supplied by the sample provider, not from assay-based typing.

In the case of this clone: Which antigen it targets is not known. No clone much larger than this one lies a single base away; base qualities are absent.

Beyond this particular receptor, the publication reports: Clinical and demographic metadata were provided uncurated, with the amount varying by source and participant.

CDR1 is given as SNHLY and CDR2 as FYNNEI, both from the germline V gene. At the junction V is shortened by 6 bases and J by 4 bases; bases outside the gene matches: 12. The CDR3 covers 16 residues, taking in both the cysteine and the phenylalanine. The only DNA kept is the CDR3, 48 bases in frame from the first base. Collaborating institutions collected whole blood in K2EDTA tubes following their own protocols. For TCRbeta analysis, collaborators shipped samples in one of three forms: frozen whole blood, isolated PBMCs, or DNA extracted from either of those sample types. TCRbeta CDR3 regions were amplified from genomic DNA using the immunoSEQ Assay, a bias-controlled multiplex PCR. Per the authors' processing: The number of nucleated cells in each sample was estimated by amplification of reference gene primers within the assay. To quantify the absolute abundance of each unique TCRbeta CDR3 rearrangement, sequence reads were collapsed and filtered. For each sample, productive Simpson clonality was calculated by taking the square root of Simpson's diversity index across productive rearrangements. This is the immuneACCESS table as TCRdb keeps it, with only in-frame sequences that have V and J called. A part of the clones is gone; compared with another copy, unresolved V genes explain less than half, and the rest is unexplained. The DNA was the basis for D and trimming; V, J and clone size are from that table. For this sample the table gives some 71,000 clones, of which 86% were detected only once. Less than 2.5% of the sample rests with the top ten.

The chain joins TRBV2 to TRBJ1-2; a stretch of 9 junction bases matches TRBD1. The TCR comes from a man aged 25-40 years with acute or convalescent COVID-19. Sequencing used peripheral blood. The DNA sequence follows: TGTGCCAGCAGCACACCAAACAGGGGGCAGAGCTATGGCTACACCTTC. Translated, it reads CASSTPNRGQSYGYTF.